The 28 T cell receptor beta chains below come from one sample, sequenced in a study of control samples from healthy donors and cancer patients. Here immunoSEQ multiplex PCR was the method, and the copy in TCRdb shows in-frame clones only, minus some. The sample gives approximately 190,000 clones, approximately 90% of which show up once; around 1.9% is in the top ten. Source material: blood. The receptors here all came from a man aged 30 to 45 in good health.

The chain couples TRBV2 to TRBJ2-3, with 7 bases lining up with TRBD2. V shed 6 bases and J 0 bases; nucleotides not matched to a gene: 6. CDR1 SNHLY and CDR2 FYNNEI come from the germline V gene. The CDR3 spans 15 residues. The CDR3 DNA reads as TGTGCCAGCAGGGTGGAGCGGGATAGCACAGATACGCAGTATTTT. Amino acids: CASRVERDSTDTQYF.

The rearrangement joins TRBV7-8 to TRBJ1-2; 7 nucleotides match TRBD1. V was pared by 3 bases and J by 3 bases, with 7 bases of the junction left unmatched. From germline, CDR1 is SGHVS and CDR2 FQNEAQ. The CDR3 runs to 15 residues. The CDR3 here is CASSFGQEGDYGYTF. CDR3 sequence (DNA): TGTGCCAGCAGCTTTGGACAGGAAGGGGACTATGGCTACACCTTC.

This chain joins TRBV6-1 and TRBJ2-7, with 7 bases aligning to TRBD2. CDR1 and CDR2 (germline): MNHNS, SASEGT. The CDR3 has 17 residues. V trimming: 3 bases; J trimming: 3 bases; junction bases outside the gene matches: 14. The CDR3 protein is CASSDRLTGGLYYEQYF. Written as DNA, the CDR3 is TGTGCCAGCAGTGACAGATTAACGGGGGGACTCTACTACGAGCAGTACTTC.

The rearrangement links TRBV2 to TRBJ1-1; possibly TRBD1 for D (6 bases). CDR1 is SNHLY and CDR2 is FYNNEI in the germline V gene. The CDR3 contains 15 residues. Trimming took 6 bases from V and 8 from J, leaving 22 bases between them. The CDR3: CASRSGTRTGGEAFF. The CDR3 coding sequence is TGTGCCAGCAGGTCCGGGACAAGGACGGGGGGGGAAGCTTTCTTT.

The chain carries TRBV18 and TRBJ1-1; D is unresolved. The V gene's germline CDR1 is KGHSH and CDR2 LQKENI. There are 11 residues in the CDR3. The germline V and J ends were trimmed by 3 bases and 1 base, with 0 bases remaining between them. Here the CDR3 reads CASSPNTEAFF. CDR3 coding DNA: TGTGCCAGCTCACCGAACACTGAAGCTTTCTTT.

The chain employs TRBV19 and TRBJ1-1, with TRBD1 as a possible D gene (6 bases). Trimming stripped 6 bases from V and 4 bases from J, with 15 bases between. CDR1 LNHDA and CDR2 SQIVND come from the germline V gene (reference sequence). The CDR3 spans 14 residues. Written as DNA, the CDR3 is TGTGCCAGTAGGGACTTTAGGGGGAGCACTGAAGCTTTCTTT. Translating it yields CASRDFRGSTEAFF.

The chain is built from TRBV19 and TRBJ1-5, with D possibly being TRBD1 (6 bases). CDR1 LNHDA and CDR2 SQIVND come from the germline V gene (reference sequence). This CDR3 spans 13 amino acids. V gave up 7 bases and J gave up 6 bases, with 13 bases separating them. In DNA, the CDR3 is TGTGCCAGTAATTACAGGGAGAGTCAGCCCCAGCATTTT. Protein product: CASNYRESQPQHF.

The chain recombines TRBV28 with TRBJ1-6, with a tentative D call TRBD1 (6 bases). V gave up 3 bases and J gave up 10 bases, with 16 bases separating them. The CDR3 is made up of 15 amino acids. Looked up from germline, CDR1 is MDHEN and CDR2 is SYDVKM. CDR3: CASSLGDRIRSPLHF. The CDR3 DNA reads as TGTGCCAGCAGTTTGGGAGACAGGATACGCTCACCCCTCCACTTT.

This chain links TRBV19 with TRBJ1-2; possible D gene TRBD1, 5 bases. CDR1 and CDR2 from the germline V gene are LNHDA and SQIVND (reference sequence). The germline V and J ends were trimmed by 3 bases and 0 bases, with 11 bases remaining between them. CDR3 length: 15 amino acids. The CDR3 nucleotides read TGTGCCAGTAGTATCTCCCTGACAGCTAACTATGGCTACACCTTC. It specifies CASSISLTANYGYTF.

The chain has TRBV11-2 and TRBJ2-3; the D is unclear. This CDR3 is built from 11 residues. From germline, CDR1 is SGHAT and CDR2 FQNNGV. Trimming shortened V by 4 bases and J by 5 bases, and 4 bases separated the two germline ends. The CDR3 DNA reads as TGTGCCAGCAGCTACATAGATACGCAGTATTTT. This encodes CASSYIDTQYF.

The CDR3 sequence is CASSSPWRGPNTGELFF. DNA for the CDR3: TGTGCCAGCAGCTCCCCGTGGCGAGGGCCGAACACCGGGGAGCTGTTTTTT. The gene calls are TRBV11-2 and TRBJ2-2; the D gene is possibly TRBD2 (5 bases). With 4 bases removed from V and 0 bases from J, the gap between germline ends came to 15 bases. Germline loops: CDR1 SGHAT, CDR2 FQNNGV. The CDR3 consists of 17 residues.

This CDR3 reads CASSTTGTTEAFF. The CDR3, as DNA: TGTGCCAGCAGTACGACAGGGACCACTGAAGCTTTCTTT. This sequence joins TRBV6-5 and TRBJ1-1; TRBD1 matches 7 bases. The CDR3 runs to 13 residues. J was trimmed by 4 bases and V by 5 bases; bases with no gene match: 4. Germline V CDR1 and CDR2: MNHEY, SVGAGI.

The rearrangement uses TRBV19 and TRBJ2-2; D is possibly TRBD1 (6 bases). The germline V gene has CDR1 LNHDA and CDR2 SQIVND (reference sequence). V lost 10 bases and J lost 2, with 14 bases in between. The length of the CDR3 is 14 residues. CDR3 nucleotide sequence: TGTGCCACCTCAGACAGGATCAACACCGGGGAGCTGTTTTTT. This gives the protein CATSDRINTGELFF.

V is TRBV5-1 and J is TRBJ2-3; maybe TRBD2 (6 bases). Looked up from germline, CDR1 is SGHRS and CDR2 is YFSETQ. The CDR3 consists of 16 residues. The V end lost 4 bases, the J end lost 2 bases, and 17 bases lay between the germline ends. The CDR3 here is CASSPLPGGATDTQYF. The CDR3 DNA reads as TGCGCCAGCAGCCCCCTGCCCGGGGGTGCCACAGATACGCAGTATTTT.

The rearrangement links TRBV24-1 to TRBJ2-1; 7 positions agree with TRBD1. This CDR3 is built from 16 residues. V was clipped by 5 bases and J by 1 base; unmatched bases: 7. The germline V gene encodes CDR1 KGHDR and CDR2 SFDVKD. The CDR3 reads CATSGTGARSYNEQFF. The CDR3 coding sequence is TGTGCCACCAGTGGCACAGGGGCGCGTTCCTACAATGAGCAGTTCTTC.

The chain has TRBV5-1 and TRBJ2-7; 12 bases line up with TRBD2. Germline V gene data show CDR1 as SGHRS and CDR2 as YFSETQ. The ends lost 4 bases at V and 7 bases at J; junction bases unmatched: 9. The CDR3 spans 15 residues. This CDR3 is CASSPETSGGGEQYF. The CDR3 DNA reads TGCGCCAGCAGCCCGGAGACTAGCGGGGGTGGTGAGCAGTACTTC.

The gene calls are TRBV18 and TRBJ2-2; 7 bases are shared with TRBD1. V dropped 1 base and J dropped 2; count of bases not matched to a gene: 4. Germline V gives CDR1 KGHSH, CDR2 LQKENI. The CDR3 sequence is 16 residues long. CDR3 nucleotides: TGTGCCAGCTCACCACAGGGGGCGGATAACACCGGGGAGCTGTTTTTT. This codes for CASSPQGADNTGELFF.

V gene TRBV25-1 combines with J gene TRBJ2-3; tentatively, D is TRBD2 (7 bases). The CDR3 is 18 residues long. Trimming took off 0 bases at V and 2 bases at J, with 18 bases between the two ends. CDR1 is MGHDK, CDR2 SYGVNS, per germline. CDR3 in amino acids: CASSEYLRAGAYTDTQYF. The CDR3 DNA follows: TGTGCCAGCAGTGAATATCTCCGGGCGGGGGCTTACACAGATACGCAGTATTTT.

The V gene is TRBV19, the J gene TRBJ1-1; D is unresolved. In germline, CDR1 is LNHDA, CDR2 SQIVND (reference sequence). The V end lost 3 bases, the J end lost 3 bases, and 8 bases lay between the germline ends. CDR3 length: 13 amino acids. The CDR3 here is CASSIRADTEAFF. CDR3 in DNA: TGTGCCAGTAGTATCCGGGCGGACACTGAAGCTTTCTTT.

The gene calls are TRBV29-1 and TRBJ2-7; TRBD1 matches 7 bases. Germline V CDR1 and CDR2: SQVTM, ANQGSEA. The CDR3 has 11 residues. V lost 4 bases, J lost 6 bases, and 3 bases stayed unmatched. The CDR3 is CSVVNRGEQYF. In DNA form, the CDR3 reads TGCAGCGTTGTTAACAGGGGCGAGCAGTACTTC.

The count of this clone is one. The chain combines TRBV25-1 with TRBJ2-6; TRBD1 agrees at 10 bases. Germline V CDR1 and CDR2: MGHDK, SYGVNS. V was pared by 6 bases and J by 0 bases, with 5 bases of the junction left unmatched. This CDR3 region has 17 residues. The DNA of the CDR3 is TGTGCCAGCAGGGGGACAGGGGAGTACTCTGGGGCCAACGTCCTGACTTTC. This sequence encodes CASRGTGEYSGANVLTF.

J is TRBJ2-1 and V is TRBV29-1, with TRBD1 as a possible D gene (6 bases). The CDR3 is 14 amino acids. CDR1 and CDR2 (germline): SQVTM, ANQGSEA. The V end lost 7 bases, the J end lost 4 bases, and 17 bases lay between the germline ends. This CDR3 is CSAGGRDTYNEQFF. The CDR3 region has the DNA TGCAGCGCTGGGGGCCGGGACACATACAATGAGCAGTTCTTC.

The chain has TRBV19 and TRBJ1-4; 8 bases line up with TRBD1. The CDR3 totals 15 residues. Germline V gene sequence: CDR1 LNHDA, CDR2 SQIVND (reference sequence). Trimming at V came to 5 bases and at J to 5 bases, leaving 7 bases not matched to a gene. CDR3 in DNA: TGTGCCAGTAGTCCGCGACAGGGGTCAAATGAAAAACTGTTTTTT. It is translated as CASSPRQGSNEKLFF.

The chain carries TRBV5-1 and TRBJ2-7; TRBD2 matches at 10 bases. Germline CDR1 SGHRS, CDR2 YFSETQ. The trim removed 4 bases at V and 5 bases at J, leaving 12 bases unmatched. This CDR3 is 16 amino acids long. The CDR3 spells CASSLSPGTSVHEQYF. The CDR3 DNA is TGCGCCAGCAGCCTTTCGCCCGGGACTAGCGTACACGAGCAGTACTTC.

V is TRBV21-1 and J is TRBJ2-3; TRBD2, as called in the table, went unchecked against the DNA. TRBV21-1 is tagged as a pseudogene. This CDR3 is built from 14 residues. The CDR3 here is CASSLAGGLNTQYF. As DNA, the CDR3 is TGTGCCAGCAGCTTAGCGGGGGGTTTGAATACGCAGTATTTT.

The chain carries TRBV7-9 and TRBJ2-7; tentative D call: TRBD1 (7 bases). Germline values: CDR1 SEHNR, CDR2 FQNEAQ (reference sequence). The CDR3 is 15 residues long. V lost 6 bases and J 3 bases, leaving 18 bases between the germline ends. The CDR3 coding sequence is TGTGCCAGCAGTCAACCAGGGGGGATAGGCTACGAGCAGTACTTC. Encoded protein: CASSQPGGIGYEQYF.

This chain uses TRBV19 with TRBJ2-1, with 7 bases identical to TRBD1. This CDR3 is 16 amino acids long. The V segment lost 5 bases and the J segment 5 bases; nucleotides outside the gene matches: 12. CDR1 and CDR2 (germline): LNHDA, SQIVND (reference sequence). CDR3 sequence: CASSPGTGTVDNEQFF. DNA for the CDR3: TGTGCCAGTAGTCCTGGGACCGGGACAGTAGACAATGAGCAGTTCTTC.

This chain links TRBV30 with TRBJ2-3; 7 positions agree with TRBD2. The CDR3 totals 13 residues. The ends lost 8 bases at V and 3 bases at J; junction bases unmatched: 8. Germline loops: CDR1 GTSNPN, CDR2 SVGIG (reference sequence). CDR3 in amino acids: CAVVREGTDTQYF. In DNA form, the CDR3 reads TGTGCCGTCGTCAGGGAGGGAACAGATACGCAGTATTTT.